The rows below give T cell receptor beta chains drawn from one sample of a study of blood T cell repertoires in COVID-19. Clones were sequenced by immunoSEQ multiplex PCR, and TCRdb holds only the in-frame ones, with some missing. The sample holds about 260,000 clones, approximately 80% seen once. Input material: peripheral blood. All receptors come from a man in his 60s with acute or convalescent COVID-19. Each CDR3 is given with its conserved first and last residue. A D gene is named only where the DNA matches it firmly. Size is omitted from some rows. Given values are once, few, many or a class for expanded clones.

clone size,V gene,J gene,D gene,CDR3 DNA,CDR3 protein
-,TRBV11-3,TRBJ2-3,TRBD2,TGTGCCAGCAGCGTAGGGACTAGCGGGTCGACTAGCACAGATACGCAGTATTTT,CASSVGTSGSTSTDTQYF
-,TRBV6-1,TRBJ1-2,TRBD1,TGTGCCAGCAGTGAAGTCAGGGGACAGTATGGCTACACCTTC,CASSEVRGQYGYTF
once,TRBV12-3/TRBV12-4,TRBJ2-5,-,TGTGCCAGCAGCCCTTACAGTGGAGAGACCCAGTACTTC,CASSPYSGETQYF
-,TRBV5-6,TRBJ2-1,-,TGTGCCAGCAGCTTGCCGGGGGTCCCCGGTAATGAGCAGTTCTTC,CASSLPGVPGNEQFF
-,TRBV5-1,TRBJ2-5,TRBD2,TGCGCCAGCAGCTTTAGCGGGGATTTGCAAGAGACCCAGTACTTC,CASSFSGDLQETQYF
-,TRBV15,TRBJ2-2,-,TGTGCCACCAGCAGAGATGGGAAGGGGCTGATTACCGGGGAGCTGTTTTTT,CATSRDGKGLITGELFF
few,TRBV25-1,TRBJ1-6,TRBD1,TGTGCCAGCAGTCTCCGAGGACAGGGGGGCAATAATTCACCCCTCCACTTT,CASSLRGQGGNNSPLHF
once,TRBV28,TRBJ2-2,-,TGTGCCGCGGACTCACCGAACACCGGGGAGCTGTTTTTT,CAADSPNTGELFF
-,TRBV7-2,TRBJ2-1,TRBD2,TGTGCCAGCAGTCGCCGTTCTAGCGGGACTTACAATGAGCAGTTCTTC,CASSRRSSGTYNEQFF
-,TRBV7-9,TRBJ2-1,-,TGTGCCAGCAGCTTATGGAGCTCCTACAATGAGCAGTTCTTC,CASSLWSSYNEQFF
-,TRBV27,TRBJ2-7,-,TGTGCCAGCAGTTCAAGTGACAGCTCCTACGAGCAGTACTTC,CASSSSDSSYEQYF
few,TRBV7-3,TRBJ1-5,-,TGTGCCAGCAGCCGGGGACTCAATCAGCCCCAGCATTTT,CASSRGLNQPQHF
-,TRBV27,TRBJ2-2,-,TGTGCCAGCACCCTACAGGGTGGTGCCTCCGGGGAGCTGTTTTTT,CASTLQGGASGELFF
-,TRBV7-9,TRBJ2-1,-,TGTGCCAGCAGCTTAGGGGCAGGGGCCTACAATGAGCAGTTCTTC,CASSLGAGAYNEQFF
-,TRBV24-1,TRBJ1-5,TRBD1,TGTGCCACCCGAGGCAGGGGGCCCCACAATCAGCCCCAGCATTTT,CATRGRGPHNQPQHF
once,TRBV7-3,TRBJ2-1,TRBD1,TGTGCCAGCAGCTCGTATACCGGGACAGGGGGAAACAATGAGCAGTTCTTC,CASSSYTGTGGNNEQFF
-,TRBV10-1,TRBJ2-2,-,TGCGCCAGCAGTGATCCTGACACCTTGTTATCCACCGGGGAGCTGTTTTTT,CASSDPDTLLSTGELFF
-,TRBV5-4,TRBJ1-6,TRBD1,TGTGCCAGCAGCCTCCCCGGGACAGGGGATTCACCCCTCCACTTT,CASSLPGTGDSPLHF
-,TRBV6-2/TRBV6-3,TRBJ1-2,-,TGTGCCAGCAGCCCCGTTCCTGAGGGGGGGCCCTATGGCTACACCTTC,CASSPVPEGGPYGYTF
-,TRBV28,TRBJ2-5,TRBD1,TGTGCCAGCAGTACACTACAGGGGGCTGGAGAGACCCAGTACTTC,CASSTLQGAGETQYF
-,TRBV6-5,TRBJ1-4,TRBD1,TGTGCCAGCAGCAGACAGGGGGGCACTAATGAAAAACTGTTTTTT,CASSRQGGTNEKLFF
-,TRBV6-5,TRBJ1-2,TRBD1,TGTGCCAGCAGTCGGGACAGTTATGGCTACACCTTC,CASSRDSYGYTF
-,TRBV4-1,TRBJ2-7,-,TGCGCCAGCAGCCAAGCGCCCGGCTCCTACGAGCAGTACTTC,CASSQAPGSYEQYF
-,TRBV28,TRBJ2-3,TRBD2,TGTGCCAGCAGTTTATCGGTCGGCGGGAGTGCTAGCACAGATACGCAGTATTTT,CASSLSVGGSASTDTQYF
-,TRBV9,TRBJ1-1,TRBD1,TGTGCCAGCAGCGCCCAGACAGGGGAGGCCACTGAAGCTTTCTTT,CASSAQTGEATEAFF
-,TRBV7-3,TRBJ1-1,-,TGTGCCAGCAGCTTAGCGCCAATGAACACTGAAGCTTTCTTT,CASSLAPMNTEAFF
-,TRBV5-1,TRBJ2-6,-,TGCGCCAGCAGCCCACCGGGCTCTGGGGCCAACGTCCTGACTTTC,CASSPPGSGANVLTF
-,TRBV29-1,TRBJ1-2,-,TGCAGCGTTGATGAGAACGGGGGCTATGGCTACACCTTC,CSVDENGGYGYTF
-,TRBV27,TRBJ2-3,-,TGTGCCAGCAGACTAGCAAGCACAGATACGCAGTATTTT,CASRLASTDTQYF
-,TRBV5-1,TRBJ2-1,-,TGCGCCAGCAGCCCAGCGAACCCTTACAATGAGCAGTTCTTC,CASSPANPYNEQFF
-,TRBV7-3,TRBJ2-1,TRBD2,TGTGCCAGCAGCTCCGAAGTTCCTAGCGGCTACAATGAGCAGTTCTTC,CASSSEVPSGYNEQFF
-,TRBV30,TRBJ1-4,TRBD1,TGTGCCTGGAGTGCAACGGACAGGGTGCTGTTTTTT,CAWSATDRVLFF
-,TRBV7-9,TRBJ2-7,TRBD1,TGTGCCAGCAGCCGTCGACAGGGAAGGAGCTTCCACGAGCAGTACTTC,CASSRRQGRSFHEQYF
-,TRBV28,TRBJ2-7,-,TGTGCCAGCAGTTTTCCAGGGGGGCACGAGCAGTACTTC,CASSFPGGHEQYF
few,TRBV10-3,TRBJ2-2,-,TGTGCCATCAGTGTAGCGAACACCGGGGAGCTGTTTTTT,CAISVANTGELFF
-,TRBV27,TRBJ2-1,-,TGTGCCAGCAGGCCTAGCAACAATGAGCAGTTCTTC,CASRPSNNEQFF
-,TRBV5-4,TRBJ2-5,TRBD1,TGTGCCAGCAGCTTGGAGGGGGCAGAGACCCAGTACTTC,CASSLEGAETQYF
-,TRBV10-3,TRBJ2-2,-,TGTGCCATCAGTGTGAGGGAAGCGAACACCGGGGAGCTGTTTTTT,CAISVREANTGELFF
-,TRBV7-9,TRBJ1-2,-,TGTGCCAGCAGCTTAGGAGGCGATGGCTACACCTTC,CASSLGGDGYTF
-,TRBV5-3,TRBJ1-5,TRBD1,TGTGCCAGAAGCTTTCTATCCCATCCGGGACAGGGAAATCAGCCCCAGCATTTT,CARSFLSHPGQGNQPQHF
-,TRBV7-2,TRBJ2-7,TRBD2,TGTGCCAGCAGCCCAAGACTAGCGTACACCTACGAGCAGTACTTC,CASSPRLAYTYEQYF
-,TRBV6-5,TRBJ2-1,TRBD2,TGTGCCAGCAGAGGAGGGAGTAGCGGGAGCTCAGGCGTCTTC,CASRGGSSGSSGVF
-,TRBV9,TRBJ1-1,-,TGTGCCAGCAGCGCGCAGAGTGCTAGGAACACTGAAGCTTTCTTT,CASSAQSARNTEAFF
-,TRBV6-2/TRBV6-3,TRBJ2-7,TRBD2,TGTGCCAGCAGTGCCGCGACTAGCGGCACACACTCCTACGAGCAGTACTTC,CASSAATSGTHSYEQYF
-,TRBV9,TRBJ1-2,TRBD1,TGTGCCAGCAGCGCCACAGGGGATAGGTATGGCTACACCTTC,CASSATGDRYGYTF
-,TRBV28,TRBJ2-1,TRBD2,TGTGCCAGCAGTTTGCCAGGGAGCGGGAGCTTGAGGAATGAGCAGTTCTTC,CASSLPGSGSLRNEQFF
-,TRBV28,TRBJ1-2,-,TGTGCCAGCAGTTTGAATGGGGCCCGCTATGGCTACACCTTC,CASSLNGARYGYTF
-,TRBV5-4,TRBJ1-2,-,TGTGCCAGCAGCTTACAGGGAAACTATGGCTACACCTTC,CASSLQGNYGYTF
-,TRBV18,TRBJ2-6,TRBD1,TGTGCCAGCTCACCGTGGACAGGGGCCCTTTCTGGGGCCAACGTCCTGACTTTC,CASSPWTGALSGANVLTF
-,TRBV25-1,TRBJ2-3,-,TGTGCCAGCAGTGCCCAGGGAGATACGCAGTATTTT,CASSAQGDTQYF
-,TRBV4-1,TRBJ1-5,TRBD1,TGCGCCAGCAGCCGGGGGGGACAGGGAGGTTCGCTGGGCAATCAGCCCCAGCATTTT,CASSRGGQGGSLGNQPQHF
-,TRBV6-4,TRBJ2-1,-,TGTGCCAGCAGTGAAGGGGAGGATCACAATGAGCAGTTCTTC,CASSEGEDHNEQFF